This T cell receptor (beta chain) stems from a study of blood T cell repertoires in COVID-19. This clone was picked up one time. Some clones are missing from TCRdb's copy, which holds only in-frame ones; the method was immunoSEQ multiplex PCR. The sample lists approximately 57,000 clones; around 82% were seen once. The CDR3 runs 15 residues. V lost 3 bases to trimming and J lost 4 bases; unmatched junction nucleotides: 8. Germline CDR1 is SGDLS and CDR2 is YYNGEE. V is TRBV9 and J is TRBJ2-7, with TRBD2 matching over 9 bases. Sequenced sample: peripheral blood. The source of this sequence is a woman aged 80 or over with acute or convalescent COVID-19. The CDR3 loop is CASSASGTSTYEQYF. For the CDR3, the DNA is TGTGCCAGCAGCGCGTCCGGGACTAGCACTTACGAGCAGTACTTC.